The 18 T cell receptor beta chains reported below all come from one sample, sequenced in a study of graft-versus-host responses after intestinal transplantation. Produced via immunoSEQ multiplex PCR; TCRdb's table is partial and in-frame only. The profile shows about 130,000 clones, nearly 95% of them singletons. These receptors have no known antigen. Source: unstimulated CD4+ T cells sorted from spleen or lymph node cells, taken before intestinal transplant. Source of these receptors: a human donor who received an intestinal transplant.

This chain connects TRBV10-3 to TRBJ2-5; 12 bases line up with TRBD1. V dropped 6 bases and J dropped 5; count of bases not matched to a gene: 7. This CDR3 contains 15 residues. Germline V lookup: CDR1 ENHRY, CDR2 SYGVKD. CDR3 in amino acids: CAISRGTGGRETQYF. In DNA form, the CDR3 reads TGTGCCATCAGCCGCGGGACAGGGGGCCGGGAGACCCAGTACTTC.

The gene calls are TRBV18 and TRBJ2-3; D is unclear. Trimming removed 0 bases from V and 3 bases from J, with 4 bases in between. Per the germline V gene, CDR1 is KGHSH and CDR2 is LQKENI. The CDR3 contains 13 residues. CDR3 amino acids: CASSPPETDTQYF. CDR3 bases: TGTGCCAGCTCACCACCGGAGACAGATACGCAGTATTTT. Drawing the rest from reference TRBV18 and TRBJ2-3, the complete variable domain is NAGVMQNPRHLVRRRGQEARLRCSPMKGHSHVYWYRQLPEEGLKFMVYLQKENIIDESGMPKERFSAEFPKEGPSILRIQQVVRGDSAAYFCASSPPETDTQYFGPGTRLTVL.

The genes are TRBV6-1 and TRBJ1-2; D remains ambiguous. CDR1 is MNHNS and CDR2 is SASEGT in the germline V gene. The V end was cut by 5 bases, the J end by 10 bases, with 17 bases between. The CDR3 is 13 amino acids. This CDR3 reads CASSFGVGIDYTF. For the CDR3, the DNA is TGTGCCAGCAGTTTTGGTGTAGGTATTGACTACACCTTC.

This chain joins TRBV6-5 and TRBJ1-4; D not resolved. Trimming left V 4 bases short and J 7 bases short, with 16 bases between. Germline lookup yields CDR1 MNHEY and CDR2 SVGAGI. The CDR3 is 15 residues long. CDR3 coding DNA: TGTGCCAGCAGTTCAATCAGGATCCGGGGTGAAAAACTGTTTTTT. Encoded protein: CASSSIRIRGEKLFF.

The genes are TRBV25-1 and TRBJ1-1; TRBD1 matches at 7 bases. Germline assignment: CDR1 MGHDK and CDR2 SYGVNS. The CDR3 runs 15 residues. With 4 bases clipped from V and 1 base from J, the junction kept 6 bases outside the gene matches. This chain's CDR3 is CASSGWDSPNTEAFF. Here the CDR3 DNA reads TGTGCCAGCAGTGGGTGGGACAGCCCGAACACTGAAGCTTTCTTT.

The CDR3 region has the DNA TGTGCCAGCAGCTTAGTGCCAGGGGCCAAAAACATTCAGTACTTC. It codes for CASSLVPGAKNIQYF. This sequence joins TRBV11-2 and TRBJ2-4; D might be TRBD1 (5 bases). Trimming removed 1 base from V and 1 base from J, with 8 bases in between. The CDR3 extends over 15 amino acids. Looked up from germline, CDR1 is SGHAT and CDR2 is FQNNGV.

The genes are TRBV10-1 and TRBJ1-5, with 8 bases aligning to TRBD1. This CDR3 comprises 17 residues. With 2 bases clipped from V and 2 bases from J, the junction kept 8 bases outside the gene matches. The V gene's germline CDR1 is WNHNN and CDR2 SYGVQD (reference sequence). The CDR3 nucleotides are TGCGCCAGCAGTGAGACGGACAGGGATGGATGCAATCAGCCCCAGCATTTT. This translates into CASSETDRDGCNQPQHF.

This clone appeared a single time. The V gene is TRBV27, the J gene TRBJ1-2; no firm D call. Trimming removed 2 bases from V and 2 bases from J, with 6 bases in between. CDR3 size: 13 residues. Germline V CDR1 and CDR2: MNHEY, SMNVEV (reference sequence). The DNA of the CDR3 is TGTGCCAGCAGTTTAGACGGGAACTATGGCTACACCTTC. Translated: CASSLDGNYGYTF.

This clone was observed a single time. This chain joins TRBV27 and TRBJ2-7, with 7 nucleotides matching TRBD1. The CDR3 covers 13 residues. J was trimmed by 5 bases and V by 4 bases; bases with no gene match: 5. CDR1 is MNHEY, CDR2 SMNVEV, per germline (reference sequence). This CDR3 is CASSSSDRDEQYF. In DNA form, the CDR3 reads TGTGCCAGCAGTTCCTCCGACAGGGACGAGCAGTACTTC.

The chain uses TRBV19 and TRBJ1-1; weak D call: TRBD1 (5 bases). In germline, CDR1 is LNHDA, CDR2 SQIVND (reference sequence). V lost 3 bases, J lost 6 bases, and 23 bases lay in between. There are 17 residues in the CDR3. CDR3 bases: TGTGCCAGTAGTATGGGGGTCCTCCTCGGGGTCGGAGCTGAAGCTTTCTTT. It yields the protein CASSMGVLLGVGAEAFF.

As concerns this clone: A junction boundary mismatches the germline segment, possibly from a read error. This chain connects TRBV19 to TRBJ2-7, with TRBD2 as a possible D gene (5 bases). Germline V gives CDR1 LNHDA, CDR2 SQIVND (reference sequence). CDR3 length: 11 residues. The CDR3, as DNA: TGTGCCAGTAGTATAGGGGAGACGCTCACCTTC. Its translation is CASSIGETLTF.

The chain employs TRBV9 and TRBJ2-1, with TRBD1 identical over 9 bases. This CDR3 spans 16 amino acids. The germline gives CDR1 SGDLS, CDR2 YYNGEE. V trimming: 3 bases; J trimming: 4 bases; junction bases outside the gene matches: 8. The CDR3 coding sequence is TGTGCCAGCAGCGGACGGATGGGACAGGGATACAATGAGCAGTTCTTC. It specifies CASSGRMGQGYNEQFF.

The gene calls are TRBV5-1 and TRBJ2-5; D ambiguous. Trimming pared 1 base from V and 5 bases from J, leaving 9 bases between. The CDR3 runs 13 residues. Germline CDR1 reads SGHRS; CDR2 reads YFSETQ. CDR3 in DNA: TGCGCCAGCAGCTTGAAGGGTGTGGAGACCCAGTACTTC. This gives the protein CASSLKGVETQYF.

The gene calls are TRBV28 and TRBJ1-2; D call uncertain. This CDR3 contains 12 residues. Between the trimmed V and J ends, which lost 5 bases and 4 bases, there was a span of 8 bases. Germline V gene sequence: CDR1 MDHEN, CDR2 SYDVKM. As DNA, the CDR3 is TGTGCCAGCAGTCCCATTGGCTATGGCTACACCTTC. Protein: CASSPIGYGYTF.

The chain is built from TRBV10-3 and TRBJ2-1, with 15 bases that match TRBD2. Germline values: CDR1 ENHRY, CDR2 SYGVKD. There are 17 residues in the CDR3. The ends lost 0 bases at V and 6 bases at J; junction bases unmatched: 3. The CDR3 sequence is CAISESWTSGRVNEQFF. DNA for the CDR3: TGTGCCATCAGTGAGTCTTGGACTAGCGGGAGGGTCAATGAGCAGTTCTTC.

The chain joins TRBV10-3 to TRBJ1-5; TRBD1 matches at 8 bases. V lost 6 bases, J lost 3 bases, and 7 bases stayed unmatched. The CDR3 sequence is 15 residues long. Germline assignment: CDR1 ENHRY and CDR2 SYGVKD. CDR3 sequence reads: CAIRDGQGPNQPQHF. As DNA, the CDR3 is TGTGCCATCAGGGACGGACAGGGCCCCAATCAGCCCCAGCATTTT.

The chain joins TRBV19 to TRBJ1-1; D perhaps matches TRBD1 (5 bases). The V and J ends lost 2 bases and 5 bases respectively, with 12 bases between them. This CDR3 contains 14 residues. Germline V lookup: CDR1 LNHDA, CDR2 SQIVND (reference sequence). The CDR3 DNA sequence: TGTGCCAGTAGTATACAGGGAATCGGGACTGAAGCTTTCTTT. It specifies CASSIQGIGTEAFF.

The genes are TRBV11-2 and TRBJ2-7; D assignment may be TRBD1 or TRBD2 (6 bases each). Germline V gene sequence: CDR1 SGHAT, CDR2 FQNNGV. The CDR3 extends over 18 amino acids. With 1 base removed from V and 1 base from J, the gap between germline ends came to 20 bases. The DNA for the CDR3 is TGTGCCAGCAGCTTAGTATGGGGGGACATTATGCCATCCTACGAGCAGTACTTC. It yields the protein CASSLVWGDIMPSYEQYF.